A single sample gave rise to the 22 T cell receptor beta chains below, sequenced in a study of cytomegalovirus exposure and HLA in healthy donors (dated by TCRdb to the late 2010s). The library was obtained by the immunoSEQ multiplex PCR assay. The multiplex PCR relied on a mix of 60 forward primers for TCR Vbeta segments and 13 reverse primers for TCR Jbeta segments. The source is immuneACCESS, and TCRdb retained only in-frame sequences with V and J called. Part of the clones is not carried over; for the studies checked, unresolved V genes explain less than half of this, and the remainder is unexplained. The sample table shows about 120,000 clones, and 77% are seen once. 11% of the sample is in the top ten clones. Material: PBMCs. The receptors originated from a man between 40 and 49 years old in good health and CMV-seropositive.

The CDR3 reads CASSLSGNTEAFF. In DNA form, the CDR3 reads TGTGCCAGCAGTTTATCAGGGAACACTGAAGCTTTCTTT. This chain joins TRBV28 and TRBJ1-1; D ambiguous. The CDR3 is made up of 13 amino acids. Germline V gene data show CDR1 as MDHEN and CDR2 as SYDVKM. The V end was cut by 1 base, the J end by 1 base, with 4 bases between.

This clone has only one observation. The gene calls are TRBV19 and TRBJ1-3, with TRBD1 as a possible D gene (6 bases). The V end lost 9 bases, the J end lost 1 base, and 16 bases lay between the germline ends. This CDR3 spans 15 amino acids. Germline assignment: CDR1 LNHDA and CDR2 SQIVND (reference sequence). The CDR3 loop reads CASQGRLKSGNTIYF. The CDR3 bases are TGTGCCAGCCAGGGGAGACTTAAATCTGGAAACACCATATATTTT.

This chain uses TRBV6-1 with TRBJ2-7, with 10 bases that match TRBD2. CDR3 length: 15 residues. CDR1 is MNHNS, CDR2 SASEGT, per germline. With V trimmed by 7 bases and J by 0 bases, 6 bases remained unmatched. The CDR3 nucleotides are TGTGCCAGCAAAACCCTAGCGGGGGCCTCCTACGAGCAGTACTTC. It encodes CASKTLAGASYEQYF.

A note on this clone: Other DNA sequences from this sample encode an identical CDR3 as well. CDR3 amino acids: CASSPSGTGWDEQYF. DNA for the CDR3: TGCGCCAGCAGCCCCTCCGGGACAGGGTGGGACGAGCAGTACTTC. The J gene is TRBJ2-7, the V gene TRBV4-1; TRBD1 agrees at 9 bases. Germline loops: CDR1 MGHRA, CDR2 YSYEKL. This CDR3 has 15 amino acids. V was clipped by 4 bases and J by 5 bases; unmatched bases: 9.

The rearrangement joins TRBV28 to TRBJ2-2; 9 nucleotides match TRBD1. The CDR3 has 16 amino acids. Germline V gene sequence: CDR1 MDHEN, CDR2 SYDVKM. The ends lost 6 bases at V and 6 bases at J; junction bases unmatched: 11. This CDR3 reads CASRFNGQGRAGELFF. CDR3 nucleotide sequence: TGTGCCAGCAGATTTAACGGACAGGGGAGAGCCGGGGAGCTGTTTTTT.

The rearrangement joins TRBV29-1 to TRBJ1-2, with D perhaps matching TRBD1 (5 bases). V lost 6 bases, J lost 3 bases, and 11 bases lay in between. The CDR3 is 12 amino acids. Germline assignment: CDR1 SQVTM and CDR2 ANQGSEA. In DNA form, the CDR3 reads TGCAGCGTAGGGGCCCTCGACTATGGCTACACCTTC. This sequence encodes CSVGALDYGYTF.

The chain carries TRBV2 and TRBJ2-7, with unresolved D. V was shortened by 6 bases and J by 5 bases, with 8 bases between the two germline ends. This CDR3 contains 11 residues. CDR1 and CDR2 (germline): SNHLY, FYNNEI. The CDR3, as DNA: TGTGCCAGCAGCCTATTACACGAGCAGTACTTC. Translated, it gives CASSLLHEQYF.

The rearrangement joins TRBV19 to TRBJ1-6; no clear D gene. The germline CDR1 and CDR2 sequences are LNHDA and SQIVND (reference sequence). This CDR3 has 13 residues. Trimming cost V 4 bases and J 5 bases, with 6 bases left between them. In nucleotides, the CDR3 is TGTGCCAGTAGTAGGGCAGATAATTCACCCCTCCACTTT. Translating gives CASSRADNSPLHF.

The chain joins TRBV28 to TRBJ1-1; no firm D call. This CDR3 has 12 residues. Germline V gives CDR1 MDHEN, CDR2 SYDVKM. Trimming took 6 bases from V and 3 from J, leaving 8 bases between them. The chain's CDR3 is CASSPGYTEAFF. CDR3 nucleotide sequence: TGTGCCAGCAGCCCGGGATACACTGAAGCTTTCTTT. Full variable domain (rest looked up from reference TRBV28 and TRBJ1-1): DVKVTQSSRYLVKRTGEKVFLECVQDMDHENMFWYRQDPGLGLRLIYFSYDVKMKEKGDIPEGYSVSREKKERFSLILESASTNQTSMYLCASSPGYTEAFFGQGTRLTVV.

Details on this clone: Other DNA variants within this sample encode the same CDR3. V and J are TRBV7-9 and TRBJ2-1, with a possible D match to TRBD2 (6 bases). Looked up from germline, CDR1 is SEHNR and CDR2 is FQNEAQ (reference sequence). The CDR3 extends over 13 amino acids. Trimming shortened V by 5 bases and J by 7 bases, and 12 bases separated the two germline ends. Here the CDR3 DNA reads TGTGCCAGCAGCCACTCCGGGGGTAATGAGCAGTTCTTC. Protein: CASSHSGGNEQFF.

A few counts support this clone. This rearrangement joins TRBV7-9 to TRBJ1-6; 11 nucleotides align to TRBD1. Germline-derived CDR1 and CDR2 are SEHNR and FQNEAQ (reference sequence). The CDR3 extends over 15 amino acids. V was pared by 8 bases and J by 9 bases, with 9 bases of the junction left unmatched. CDR3 DNA sequence: TGTGCCAGCTTCGGACAGGGGGCACTCATTTCACCCCTCCACTTT. It yields the protein CASFGQGALISPLHF.

The V gene is TRBV2, the J gene TRBJ1-2; tentative D call: TRBD1 (5 bases). The germline V and J ends were trimmed by 6 bases and 6 bases, with 17 bases remaining between them. The CDR3 is made up of 14 amino acids. Germline assignment: CDR1 SNHLY and CDR2 FYNNEI. The CDR3: CASSLLGVRNGYTF. The CDR3 DNA follows: TGTGCCAGCAGCCTTCTAGGGGTGAGAAATGGCTACACCTTC.

This clone occurred a few times. This chain uses TRBV7-9 with TRBJ1-4; D gene unclear. CDR3 length: 15 residues. Germline V lookup: CDR1 SEHNR, CDR2 FQNEAQ (reference sequence). V was cut by 3 bases and J by 7 bases, with 15 bases left in between. As DNA, the CDR3 is TGTGCCAGCAGCTTGGCGCGAGGGTCGGGTGAAAAACTGTTTTTT. Encoded protein: CASSLARGSGEKLFF.

The genes are TRBV28 and TRBJ2-3; 13 bases are a match to TRBD2. The CDR3 is 14 residues long. Germline V gene sequence: CDR1 MDHEN, CDR2 SYDVKM. Trimming removed 6 bases from V and 4 bases from J; junction bases left unmatched: 1. The CDR3 sequence: CASRLAGGPDTQYF. CDR3 nucleotides: TGTGCCAGCAGACTAGCGGGGGGGCCAGATACGCAGTATTTT.

The chain carries TRBV27 and TRBJ2-7, with no clear D. V dropped 2 bases and J dropped 4 bases, with 12 bases sitting between them. Germline CDR1 reads MNHEY; CDR2 reads SMNVEV (reference sequence). The CDR3 spans 14 residues. CDR3 coding DNA: TGTGCCAGCAGTTTACCAGGTACCACGTACGAGCAGTACTTC. Protein product: CASSLPGTTYEQYF.

V usage is TRBV29-1 and J usage is TRBJ2-3; D not certain. The CDR3 contains 10 residues. Trimming left V 7 bases short and J 3 bases short, with 5 bases between. Germline CDR1 and CDR2: SQVTM and ANQGSEA. CDR3 amino acids: CSDGTDTQYF. The CDR3 DNA follows: TGCAGCGACGGGACAGATACGCAGTATTTT.

The rearrangement joins TRBV7-9 to TRBJ2-3; 8 nucleotides line up with TRBD1. The CDR3 runs to 16 residues. V was clipped by 4 bases and J by 2 bases; unmatched bases: 8. Germline V gives CDR1 SEHNR, CDR2 FQNEAQ (reference sequence). The CDR3 here is CASSSGGQGNTDTQYF. The CDR3 DNA reads TGTGCCAGCAGCTCTGGCGGACAGGGTAACACAGATACGCAGTATTTT.

The chain employs TRBV7-2 and TRBJ1-2; TRBD1 matches 7 bases. This CDR3 has 13 amino acids. CDR1 is SGHTA, CDR2 FQGNSA, per germline. The V and J ends lost 5 bases and 5 bases, in that order; junction bases with no gene match: 5. In DNA form, the CDR3 reads TGTGCCAGCAGCCTACAGGGGATTTATGGCTACACCTTC. Translation gives CASSLQGIYGYTF.

The J gene is TRBJ1-1, the V gene TRBV18; the match to TRBD1 covers 7 bases. Germline CDR1 and CDR2: KGHSH and LQKENI. The CDR3 length is 16 residues. The V and J ends lost 2 bases and 1 base, in that order; junction bases with no gene match: 7. The CDR3 loop reads CASSPKPGQQNTEAFF. Written as DNA, the CDR3 is TGTGCCAGCTCACCAAAACCGGGACAGCAGAACACTGAAGCTTTCTTT.

The DNA for the CDR3 is TGCGCCAGCAGCCAGCCGGGACAAAAGTCCTCCTACAATGAGCAGTTCTTC. Residues: CASSQPGQKSSYNEQFF. V and J are TRBV4-1 and TRBJ2-1; TRBD1 might be the D (6 bases). Germline loops: CDR1 MGHRA, CDR2 YSYEKL. This CDR3 has 17 amino acids. The V end was cut by 3 bases, the J end by 0 bases, with 15 bases between.

V gene TRBV9 combines with J gene TRBJ2-7; weak D call: TRBD1 (5 bases). The CDR3 runs 14 residues. V was shortened by 0 bases and J by 3 bases, with 10 bases between the two germline ends. CDR1 is SGDLS and CDR2 is YYNGEE in the germline V gene. CDR3 sequence (DNA): TGTGCCAGCAGCGTAGGGCCGGACAACTACGAGCAGTACTTC. Protein: CASSVGPDNYEQYF.

CDR3 DNA sequence: TGTGCCAGCAGTTTAGTGGGACAGGGGAGTTACGAGCAGTACTTC. It is translated as CASSLVGQGSYEQYF. V usage is TRBV28 and J usage is TRBJ2-7; 10 positions match TRBD1. The CDR3 runs 15 residues. The V gene's germline CDR1 is MDHEN and CDR2 SYDVKM. V was pared by 2 bases and J by 4 bases, with 5 bases of the junction left unmatched. The whole variable domain, remainder taken from reference TRBV28 and TRBJ2-7, is DVKVTQSSRYLVKRTGEKVFLECVQDMDHENMFWYRQDPGLGLRLIYFSYDVKMKEKGDIPEGYSVSREKKERFSLILESASTNQTSMYLCASSLVGQGSYEQYFGPGTRLTVT.